The rows below give T cell receptor beta chains drawn from one sample of a study of blood T cell repertoires in COVID-19. TCRdb's table, derived via immunoSEQ multiplex PCR, lists solely in-frame clones and lacks some. This table has 400,000 to 450,000 clones, more than 70% appearing once. The specimen sequenced was peripheral blood. All receptors derive from a woman aged 50 to 65 with COVID-19, enrolled during active disease. Each CDR3 is given with its conserved first and last residue. Fields, in order: D gene, J gene, V gene, clone size, CDR3 DNA, CDR3 protein. D genes are given only for firm matches. The listing skips clone size in some rows; elsewhere it reads once, few, many or a size class.

>-|TRBJ2-7|TRBV30|-
TGTGCCTGGAGTCCCTACCCCGGGTACGAGCAGTACTTC
CAWSPYPGYEQYF
>-|TRBJ1-5|TRBV25-1|-
TGTGCCAGCAGTGGGGGCAGGGTAGGAGGGAGCAATCAGCCCCAGCATTTT
CASSGGRVGGSNQPQHF
>-|TRBJ2-5|TRBV30|few
TGTGCCTGGAGTGTGGGTAGGGGTCAAGAGACCCAGTACTTC
CAWSVGRGQETQYF
>-|TRBJ1-1|TRBV18|-
TGTGCCAGCTCACACACTGACAGGATTGAAGCTTTCTTT
CASSHTDRIEAFF
>-|TRBJ2-7|TRBV3-1/TRBV3-2|-
TGTGCCAGCAGCCAAAAGGGGGTAAATGACGAGCAGTACTTC
CASSQKGVNDEQYF
>-|TRBJ1-1|TRBV5-1|-
TGCGCCAGCAGCGAACGGGACGGGAGGACTGAAGCTTTCTTT
CASSERDGRTEAFF
>-|TRBJ2-6|TRBV13|-
TGTGCCTCGGAGGGTGCATCTGGGGCCAACGTCCTGACTTTC
CASEGASGANVLTF
>-|TRBJ1-3|TRBV10-3|-
TGTGCCATCAGTGAGGACAACTCTGGAAACACCATATATTTT
CAISEDNSGNTIYF
>-|TRBJ1-1|TRBV7-9|-
TGTGCCAGCAGCCTCTTGGGACTGGAGAACACTGAAGCTTTCTTT
CASSLLGLENTEAFF
>-|TRBJ1-1|TRBV12-3/TRBV12-4|-
TGTGCCAGCAGGGTCAGGGGAGAGGCTTTCTTT
CASRVRGEAFF
>-|TRBJ2-5|TRBV6-2/TRBV6-3|few
TGTGCCAGCAGTTACCGGGACATTCAAGAGACCCAGTACTTC
CASSYRDIQETQYF
>-|TRBJ1-2|TRBV28|-
TGTGCCAGCAGTTTAGTGGCCCCACCCCACTATGGCTACACCTTC
CASSLVAPPHYGYTF
>-|TRBJ2-7|TRBV6-5|-
TGTGCCAGCAGTTACTCGAGAGGGCAAACCTACGAGCAGTACTTC
CASSYSRGQTYEQYF
>-|TRBJ2-1|TRBV5-4|-
TGTGCCAGCAGCTTGGCGAATGAGCAGTTCTTC
CASSLANEQFF
>TRBD1|TRBJ1-4|TRBV9|-
TGTGCCAGCACCAGGGGGCCAAGCGACGGCTATAATGAAAAACTGTTTTTT
CASTRGPSDGYNEKLFF
>-|TRBJ2-5|TRBV4-1|-
TGCGCCAGCAGCCAAGATTCCCAGGAAGAGACCCAGTACTTC
CASSQDSQEETQYF
>-|TRBJ2-7|TRBV29-1|-
TGCAGCGGACGAACAGCTTCCTACGAGCAGTACTTC
CSGRTASYEQYF
>-|TRBJ1-1|TRBV5-4|few
TGTGCCAGCAGCCCCCCGACAGCTCCCACTGAAGCTTTCTTT
CASSPPTAPTEAFF
>TRBD1|TRBJ1-5|TRBV19|-
TGTGCCAGTAAAGAGGACAGGGGAAATCAGCCCCAGCATTTT
CASKEDRGNQPQHF
>TRBD1|TRBJ2-5|TRBV12-3/TRBV12-4|-
TGTGCCAGCGGGGGGACAGGACAAGAGACCCAGTACTTC
CASGGTGQETQYF
>TRBD1|TRBJ1-4|TRBV13|-
TGTGCCAGCAGTTTCCGGGACAGTGGAAATGAAAAACTGTTTTTT
CASSFRDSGNEKLFF
>TRBD1|TRBJ2-7|TRBV3-1/TRBV3-2|once
TGTGCCAGCAGCTTCAGACAGGGCCAGGGCGAGCAGTACTTC
CASSFRQGQGEQYF
>TRBD2|TRBJ2-3|TRBV27|-
TGTGCCAGCAGTTTCAGCGGGGGGGCCGCTGGCACAGATACGCAGTATTTT
CASSFSGGAAGTDTQYF
>TRBD2|TRBJ2-2|TRBV19|-
TGTGCCAGTAGTGCTCTAGCGGGGTCCACCGGGGAGCTGTTTTTT
CASSALAGSTGELFF
>-|TRBJ2-1|TRBV11-3|-
TGTGCCAGCGGAAACAGGGGGGGTTCGGATGAGCAGTTCTTC
CASGNRGGSDEQFF
>-|TRBJ2-3|TRBV7-8|once
TGTGCCAGCAGCCCAATGGCGGGGAGGATAGATACGCAGTATTTT
CASSPMAGRIDTQYF
>-|TRBJ1-5|TRBV19|few
TGTGCCAGTGAGACGGGAAGGAAACAGCCCCAGCATTTT
CASETGRKQPQHF
>-|TRBJ1-1|TRBV11-2|-
TGTGCCAGCAGCTTATTCGCGGGGGGAATGTTGACTGAAGCTTTCTTT
CASSLFAGGMLTEAFF
>-|TRBJ1-1|TRBV29-1|-
TGCACCCTTGGGGAGGACACTGAAGCTTTCTTT
CTLGEDTEAFF
>TRBD1|TRBJ1-5|TRBV5-8|-
TGTGCCAGCAGCCCGGGACAGTTTTATAGCAATCAGCCCCAGCATTTT
CASSPGQFYSNQPQHF
>TRBD1|TRBJ1-4|TRBV7-9|few
TGTGCCAGCAGCTCACGGGGACAGGCGGTGAGTGACGGAAAACTGTTTTTT
CASSSRGQAVSDGKLFF
>TRBD1|TRBJ1-6|TRBV30|-
TGTGCCTGGAGTGTACTGGGACAGGGGAATTCACCCCTCCACTTT
CAWSVLGQGNSPLHF
>-|TRBJ1-2|TRBV5-5|-
TGTGCCAGCAGCTTGGACTACGACTATGGCTACACCTTC
CASSLDYDYGYTF
>-|TRBJ1-2|TRBV3-1/TRBV3-2|-
TGTGCCAGCAGCCCGCGGACATACGGCCATGGCTACACCTTC
CASSPRTYGHGYTF
>TRBD2|TRBJ2-2|TRBV7-8|-
TGTGCCAGCAGCTTAGGCGTTAGCGGGGGGTACACCGGGGAGCTGTTTTTT
CASSLGVSGGYTGELFF
>TRBD1|TRBJ1-3|TRBV4-1|-
TGCGCCAGCAGCCAAGATCAAAGGGGGCGCAGGGGAAACACCATATATTTT
CASSQDQRGRRGNTIYF
>-|TRBJ1-2|TRBV30|-
TGTGCCTGGAGTGCAAGCGGACTGGGGTATGGCTACACCTTC
CAWSASGLGYGYTF
>TRBD1|TRBJ1-4|TRBV19|-
TGTGCCAGTAGTATCATAGGAGACAGGGGGCGCGAAAAACTGTTTTTT
CASSIIGDRGREKLFF
>TRBD2|TRBJ2-5|TRBV9|-
TGTGCCAGCAGCGCTAGCGGGGGGGCCGAAGAGACCCAGTACTTC
CASSASGGAEETQYF
>-|TRBJ2-1|TRBV9|few
TGTGCCAGCAGCGCGCAGGATGAAGCCTACAATGAGCAGTTCTTC
CASSAQDEAYNEQFF
>TRBD2|TRBJ2-1|TRBV30|-
TGTGCCGAAAGCGGGGGGGCCGGGTACAATGAGCAGTTCTTC
CAESGGAGYNEQFF
>-|TRBJ2-2|TRBV6-5|few
TGTGCCATAAGAGGAGGGCGGACCGGGGAGCTGTTTTTT
CAIRGGRTGELFF
>TRBD1|TRBJ1-1|TRBV3-1/TRBV3-2|-
TGTGCCAGCAGCCGGGACAGCTCTGCTTTCTTT
CASSRDSSAFF
>-|TRBJ1-6|TRBV11-2|once
TGTGCCAGCAGCTTAAGGGCGGGGGGCTCCTATAATTCACCCCTCCACTTT
CASSLRAGGSYNSPLHF
>-|TRBJ2-3|TRBV4-1|-
TGCGCCAGCAGCCGCACGGGCGACAGGTCCGATACGCAGTATTTT
CASSRTGDRSDTQYF
>TRBD1|TRBJ2-7|TRBV27|-
TGTGCCAGCAGTGACAGGGATCGCCTAGGAAACGAGCAGTACTTC
CASSDRDRLGNEQYF
>-|TRBJ1-1|TRBV3-1/TRBV3-2|few
TGTGCCAGCAGCCAAGGGGGGGGCACTGAAGCTTTCTTT
CASSQGGGTEAFF
>-|TRBJ1-2|TRBV27|-
TGTGCCAGCAGTCCTGGGGGGGGGCCTGCTAACTATGGCTACACCTTC
CASSPGGGPANYGYTF
>TRBD2|TRBJ2-5|TRBV2|-
TGTGCCAGTAGTCCGCCAGCGGGGGGCGAAGGGACCCAGTACTTC
CASSPPAGGEGTQYF
>-|TRBJ1-1|TRBV9|-
TGTGCCAGCAGCGTAAGGGTTTGGACTGTGGAGGGGCCGTCCGGGGCTGAAGCTTTCTTT
CASSVRVWTVEGPSGAEAFF
>TRBD1|TRBJ1-1|TRBV5-1|once
TGCGCCAGCAACAGGGACAGGGGCACTGAAGCTTTCTTT
CASNRDRGTEAFF
>-|TRBJ2-7|TRBV30|few
TGTGCCTGTTACAGGGGGGGGACCTACGAGCAGTACTTC
CACYRGGTYEQYF
>-|TRBJ1-1|TRBV28|-
TGTGCCAGCGTAGAGAGCGGAGCCTGGACGGCTTTCTTT
CASVESGAWTAFF
>-|TRBJ1-1|TRBV5-1|once
TGCGCCAGCAGCTTGGCAGGGCGGACTGAAGCTTTCTTT
CASSLAGRTEAFF